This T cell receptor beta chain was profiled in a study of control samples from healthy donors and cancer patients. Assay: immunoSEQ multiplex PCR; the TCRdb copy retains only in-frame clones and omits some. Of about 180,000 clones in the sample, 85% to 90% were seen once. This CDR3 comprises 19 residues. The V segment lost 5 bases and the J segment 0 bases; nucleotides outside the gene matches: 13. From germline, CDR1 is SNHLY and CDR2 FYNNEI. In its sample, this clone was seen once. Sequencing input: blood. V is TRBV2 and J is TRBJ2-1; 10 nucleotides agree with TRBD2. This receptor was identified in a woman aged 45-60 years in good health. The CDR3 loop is CASSYRESLAGGSYNEQFF. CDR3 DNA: TGTGCCAGCAGTTACAGGGAGTCTTTAGCGGGGGGCTCCTACAATGAGCAGTTCTTC.